This entry is about one T cell receptor beta chain. Its antigen is unknown. Qualities for individual bases were not recorded, and no much larger clone is one base off. Libraries were made using the immunoSEQ multiplex PCR assay. Per the source publication's procedure: A statistical classification framework was built to diagnose cytomegalovirus status from the catalog of TCR beta chain sequences. TCRdb obtained this table from immuneACCESS and retained in-frame rearrangements with V and J assigned. These tables miss some clones; where compared with another copy, unresolved V genes account for less than half of the shortfall, and the remainder is unexplained. D and trimming were read from the DNA, whereas the V and J calls and clone size are those reported in that table. This sample comprises around 190,000 clones, 85% of them detected only once. The leading ten clones occupy 15% to 20% of the sample.

Donors formed part of the validation cohort, which comprised about 130 subjects and was distinct from the first cohort of several hundred subjects. CDR1 is given as MNHEY and CDR2 as SMNVEV, both from the germline V gene (reference sequence). Inclusive of the bounding cysteine and phenylalanine, the CDR3 is 13 residues long. Only the CDR3 DNA is retained, 39 bases long and in frame from the first base. Relative to germline, V is 10 bases shorter and J is 4 bases shorter, with 13 bases between their ends. The data are from a study of cytomegalovirus exposure and HLA in healthy donors (dated by TCRdb to the late 2010s). Some background on the complete study: The approximately 710 repertoires of the first cohort and the 110 or so validation repertoires were produced on the same platform, according to a later analysis. The study aimed to test whether cataloging public T cell receptors could reveal signatures of past pathogen exposure. In addition to the first cohort of approximately 650 subjects, a separate validation cohort of approximately 130 different subjects was used. To predict cytomegalovirus infection status, the study brought together high-throughput TCR immunosequencing, statistical association of individual TCRs with disease status, and machine learning.

General findings and caveats noted by the study authors: A few of the identified cytomegalovirus-associated TCR beta chains were confirmed in vitro to be specific for cytomegalovirus antigens. In a later analysis, TCRs clustered in the first cohort were found to also tend to co-occur in the roughly 120 validation repertoires, with over 90% of cluster scores above 0. In both the original and validation cohorts, the classifier was reported to diagnose cytomegalovirus status with high specificity and sensitivity. The study listed 170 or so TCR beta chains as associated with cytomegalovirus. According to the authors, the approach could potentially be generalized to other disease states and immunological phenotypes. A later analysis had no HLA typing for the validation cohort, so co-occurrence there was scored across all 110 or so repertoires. While some public TCRs were present in many individuals, most TCR sequences turned up only very rarely across donors.

The source material was PBMCs. The chain was built from TRBV27 and TRBJ2-2; the D gene is perhaps TRBD2, from 5 matching bases. This receptor was taken from a man younger than 35 in good health and CMV-seropositive. The nucleotides read TGTGCCACCTCCGCGCGGGTCACCGGGGAGCTGTTTTTT. It encodes CATSARVTGELFF.